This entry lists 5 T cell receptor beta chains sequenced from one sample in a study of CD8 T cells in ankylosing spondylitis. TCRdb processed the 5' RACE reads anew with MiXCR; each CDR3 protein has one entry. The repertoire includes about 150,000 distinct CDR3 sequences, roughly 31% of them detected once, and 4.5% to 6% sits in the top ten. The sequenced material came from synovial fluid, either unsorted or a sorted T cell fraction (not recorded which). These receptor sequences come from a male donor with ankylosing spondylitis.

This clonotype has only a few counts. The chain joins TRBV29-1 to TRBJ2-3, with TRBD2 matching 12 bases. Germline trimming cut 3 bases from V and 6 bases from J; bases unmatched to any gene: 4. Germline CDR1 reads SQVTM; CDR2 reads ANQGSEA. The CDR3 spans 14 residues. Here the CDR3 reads CSVETSGGGDTQYF. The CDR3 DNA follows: TGCAGCGTTGAGACTAGCGGGGGAGGGGATACGCAGTATTTT.

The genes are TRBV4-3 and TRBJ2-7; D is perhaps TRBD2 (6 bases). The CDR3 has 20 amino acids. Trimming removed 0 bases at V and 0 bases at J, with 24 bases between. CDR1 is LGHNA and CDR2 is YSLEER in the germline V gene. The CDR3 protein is CASSQDYGGEPPALSYEQYF. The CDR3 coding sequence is TGCGCCAGCAGCCAAGATTACGGGGGAGAACCCCCCGCCCTCTCCTACGAGCAGTACTTC.

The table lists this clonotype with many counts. CDR3 sequence reads: CSVGSRAGGPDTQYF. The CDR3 coding sequence is TGCAGCGTTGGGTCCCGGGCAGGGGGCCCAGATACGCAGTATTTT. The J gene is TRBJ2-3, the V gene TRBV29-1; 8 nucleotides align to TRBD1. Germline CDR1 SQVTM, CDR2 ANQGSEA. The CDR3 is 15 residues long. The trim removed 4 bases at V and 4 bases at J, leaving 10 bases unmatched.

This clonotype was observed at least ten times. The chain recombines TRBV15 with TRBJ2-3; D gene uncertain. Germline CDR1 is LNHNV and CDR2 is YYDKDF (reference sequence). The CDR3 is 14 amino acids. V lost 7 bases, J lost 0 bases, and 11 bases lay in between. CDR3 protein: CATKAELSTDTQYF. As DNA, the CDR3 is TGTGCCACCAAGGCAGAACTTAGCACAGATACGCAGTATTTT.

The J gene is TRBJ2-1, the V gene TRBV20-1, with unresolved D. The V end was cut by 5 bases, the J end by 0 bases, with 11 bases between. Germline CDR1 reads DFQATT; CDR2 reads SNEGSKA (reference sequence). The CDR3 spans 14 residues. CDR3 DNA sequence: TGCAGTGCTGATCCCGCGAGCTCCTACAATGAGCAGTTCTTC. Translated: CSADPASSYNEQFF.